This T cell receptor (beta chain) was obtained from a study of identifying expanded T cells in peripheral blood. Collection occurred without any documented infections or immune events in donors. CDR3 length equals 16 residues. The germline V and J ends were trimmed by 2 bases and 9 bases, with 20 bases remaining between them. Germline loops: CDR1 LGHNA, CDR2 YNFKEQ. Some clones are missing from TCRdb's copy, which holds only in-frame ones; the method was immunoSEQ multiplex PCR. The top ten hold 8.4% of the sample, which has 100,000 to 150,000 clones, about 86% seen once. Turning to this clone: What it binds is not known.

Study observations and caveats: About 1.2 clones differed between technical replicates, versus approximately 17 and 20 over time.

The specimen sequenced was blood. This receptor was obtained from a person aged 18 to 70 in good health. V is TRBV4-2 and J is TRBJ2-4; D not resolved. CDR3 sequence: CASSQRLGVSESIQYF. The CDR3 DNA follows: TGTGCCAGCAGCCAACGACTGGGTGTCTCTGAAAGCATTCAGTACTTC.